Below, one T cell receptor beta chain is given with its context. Antigen unknown. This sample is part of a study of cytomegalovirus exposure and HLA in healthy donors. The germline CDR1 and CDR2 sequences are SQVTM and ANQGSEA. CDR3 length: 12 residues. Trimming removed 4 bases at V and 2 bases at J, with 9 bases between. Whole-study findings and limits: Links to common viral pathogens appeared, in a later analysis, for several of the most significant clusters. CMV antigen specificity was confirmed in vitro for a few CMV-associated chains. Earlier analysis found most TCR beta V segments productive about 90% or about 30% of the time. CMV serostatus was the sole immune exposure data available.

Researchers ran the PCR with 60 Vbeta and 13 Jbeta primers. Using immunoSEQ multiplex PCR, the repertoire was profiled, and TCRdb retains in-frame clones only, with some absent. Among some 110,000 clones, 80% to 85% were seen once, and the ten largest hold about 6.9%. The material sequenced was PBMCs. V and J are TRBV29-1 and TRBJ2-7; unclear D gene. This TCR derives from a man aged 25 to 40 in good health and CMV-seropositive. The CDR3 DNA reads TGCAGCGTTGTGCCAGAAGCCTACGAGCAGTACTTC. This codes for CSVVPEAYEQYF.